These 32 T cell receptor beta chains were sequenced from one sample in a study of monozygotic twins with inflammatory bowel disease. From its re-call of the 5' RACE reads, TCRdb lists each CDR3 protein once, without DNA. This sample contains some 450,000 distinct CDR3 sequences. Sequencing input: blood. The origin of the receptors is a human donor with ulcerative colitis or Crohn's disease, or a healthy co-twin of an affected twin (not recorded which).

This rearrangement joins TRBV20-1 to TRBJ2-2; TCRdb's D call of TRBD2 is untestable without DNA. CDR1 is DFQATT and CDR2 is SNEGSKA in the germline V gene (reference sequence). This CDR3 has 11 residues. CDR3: CSARAGGELFF.

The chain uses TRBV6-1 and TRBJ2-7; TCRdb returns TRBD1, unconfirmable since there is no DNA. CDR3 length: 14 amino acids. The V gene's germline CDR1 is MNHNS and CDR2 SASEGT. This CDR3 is CATARDRGSYEQYF.

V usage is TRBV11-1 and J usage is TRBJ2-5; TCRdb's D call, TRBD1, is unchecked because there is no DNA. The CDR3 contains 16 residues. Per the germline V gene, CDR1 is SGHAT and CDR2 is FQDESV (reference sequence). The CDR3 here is CASSFWGRGFQETQYF.

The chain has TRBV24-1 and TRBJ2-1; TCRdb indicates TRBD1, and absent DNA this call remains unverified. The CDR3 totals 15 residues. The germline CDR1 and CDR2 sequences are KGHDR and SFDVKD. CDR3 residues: CATSDPGHSYNEQFF.

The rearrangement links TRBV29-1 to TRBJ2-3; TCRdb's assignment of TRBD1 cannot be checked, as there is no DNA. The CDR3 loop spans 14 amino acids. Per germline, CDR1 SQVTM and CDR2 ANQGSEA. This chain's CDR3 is CSVEGRGISDTQYF.

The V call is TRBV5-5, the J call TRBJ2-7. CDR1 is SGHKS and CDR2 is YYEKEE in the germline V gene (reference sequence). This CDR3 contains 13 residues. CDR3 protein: CASSLETVLEQYF.

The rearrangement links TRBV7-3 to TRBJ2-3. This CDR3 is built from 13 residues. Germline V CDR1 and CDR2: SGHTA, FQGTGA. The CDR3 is CASSYSFTDTQYF.

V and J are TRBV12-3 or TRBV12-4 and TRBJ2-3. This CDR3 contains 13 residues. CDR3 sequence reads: CASTTVSTDTQYF.

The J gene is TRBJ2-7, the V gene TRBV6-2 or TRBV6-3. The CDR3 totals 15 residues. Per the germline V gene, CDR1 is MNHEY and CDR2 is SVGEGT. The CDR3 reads CASSYSSGRTYEQYF.

The CDR3 sequence: CASSLSWVSQPQHF. The gene calls are TRBV7-2 and TRBJ1-5. Germline V CDR1 and CDR2: SGHTA, FQGNSA. This CDR3 is built from 14 residues.

CDR3 sequence reads: CASSHSFSGGIVEEQFF. V and J are TRBV4-1 and TRBJ2-1; TCRdb lists TRBD2, though no DNA is available to test this call. The CDR3 is made up of 17 amino acids. Germline lookup yields CDR1 MGHRA and CDR2 YSYEKL.

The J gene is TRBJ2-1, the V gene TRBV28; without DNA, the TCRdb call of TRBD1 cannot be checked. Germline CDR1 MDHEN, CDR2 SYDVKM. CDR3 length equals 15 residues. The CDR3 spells CASSWGSESYNEQFF. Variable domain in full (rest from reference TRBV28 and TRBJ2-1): DVKVTQSSRYLVKRTGEKVFLECVQDMDHENMFWYRQDPGLGLRLIYFSYDVKMKEKGDIPEGYSVSREKKERFSLILESASTNQTSMYLCASSWGSESYNEQFFGPGTRLTVL.

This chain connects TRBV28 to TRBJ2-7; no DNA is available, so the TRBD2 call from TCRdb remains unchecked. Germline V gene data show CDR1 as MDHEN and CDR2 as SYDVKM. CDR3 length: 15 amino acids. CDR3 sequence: CASSSLDRTFYEQYF.

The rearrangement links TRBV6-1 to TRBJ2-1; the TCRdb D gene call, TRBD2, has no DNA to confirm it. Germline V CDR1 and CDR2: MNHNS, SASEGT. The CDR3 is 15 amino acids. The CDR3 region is CASRPTSGSRNEQFF.

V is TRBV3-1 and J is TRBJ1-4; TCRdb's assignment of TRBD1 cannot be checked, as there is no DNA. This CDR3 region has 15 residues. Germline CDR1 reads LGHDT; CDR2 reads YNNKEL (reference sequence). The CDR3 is CASSQIGTGNEKLFF.

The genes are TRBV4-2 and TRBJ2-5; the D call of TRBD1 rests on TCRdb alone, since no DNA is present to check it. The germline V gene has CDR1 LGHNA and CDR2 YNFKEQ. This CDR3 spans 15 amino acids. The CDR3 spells CASSQGRTVQETQYF.

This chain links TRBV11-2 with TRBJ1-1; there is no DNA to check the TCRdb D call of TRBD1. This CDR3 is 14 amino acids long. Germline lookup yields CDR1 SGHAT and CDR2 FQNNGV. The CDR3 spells CASRHSGGRRKAFF. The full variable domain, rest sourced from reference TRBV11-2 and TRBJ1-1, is EAGVAQSPRYKIIEKRQSVAFWCNPISGHATLYWYQQILGQGPKLLIQFQNNGVVDDSQLPKDRFSAERLKGVDSTLKIQPAKLEDSAVYLCASRHSGGRRKAFFGQGTRLTVV.

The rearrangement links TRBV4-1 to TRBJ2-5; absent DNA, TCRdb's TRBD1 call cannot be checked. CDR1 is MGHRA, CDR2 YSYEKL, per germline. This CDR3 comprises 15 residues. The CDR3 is CASSPAPGRQETQYF.

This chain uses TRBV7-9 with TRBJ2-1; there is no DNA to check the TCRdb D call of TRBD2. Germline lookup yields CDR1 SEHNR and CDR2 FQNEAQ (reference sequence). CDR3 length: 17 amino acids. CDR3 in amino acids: CASSFSEAGPSYNEQFF. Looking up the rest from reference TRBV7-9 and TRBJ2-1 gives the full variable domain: DTGVSQNPRHKITKRGQNVTFRCDPISEHNRLYWYRQTLGQGPEFLTYFQNEAQLEKSRLLSDRFSAERPKGSFSTLEIQRTEQGDSAMYLCASSFSEAGPSYNEQFFGPGTRLTVL.

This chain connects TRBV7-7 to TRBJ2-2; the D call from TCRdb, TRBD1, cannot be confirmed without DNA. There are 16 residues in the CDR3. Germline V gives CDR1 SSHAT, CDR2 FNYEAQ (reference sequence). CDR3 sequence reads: CASSPGQASLGRELFF.

The CDR3: CASSFFSRREYTGELFF. The gene calls are TRBV5-1 and TRBJ2-2; TCRdb selects TRBD2, and the lack of DNA leaves this call unchecked. Germline V gene lookup returns CDR1 SGHRS and CDR2 YFSETQ. There are 17 residues in the CDR3. The full variable domain, in which reference TRBV5-1 and TRBJ2-2 provide the parts outside the CDR3, is KAGVTQTPRYLIKTRGQQVTLSCSPISGHRSVSWYQQTPGQGLQFLFEYFSETQRNKGNFPGRFSGRQFSNSRSEMNVSTLELGDSALYLCASSFFSRREYTGELFFGEGSRLTVL.

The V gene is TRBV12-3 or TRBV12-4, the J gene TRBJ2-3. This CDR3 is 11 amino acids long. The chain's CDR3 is CASGNTDTQYF.

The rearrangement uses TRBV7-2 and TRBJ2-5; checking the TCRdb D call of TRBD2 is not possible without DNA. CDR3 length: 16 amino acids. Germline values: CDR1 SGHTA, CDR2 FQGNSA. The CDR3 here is CASSHNLAGALETQYF.

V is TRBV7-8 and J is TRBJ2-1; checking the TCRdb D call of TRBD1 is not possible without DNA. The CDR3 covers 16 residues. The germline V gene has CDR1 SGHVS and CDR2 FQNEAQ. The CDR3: CASSPQGQGLNNEQFF. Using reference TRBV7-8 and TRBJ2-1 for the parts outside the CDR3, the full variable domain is GAGVSQSPRYKVAKRGQDVALRCDPISGHVSLFWYQQALGQGPEFLTYFQNEAQLDKSGLPSDRFFAERPEGSVSTLKIQRTQQEDSAVYLCASSPQGQGLNNEQFFGPGTRLTVL.

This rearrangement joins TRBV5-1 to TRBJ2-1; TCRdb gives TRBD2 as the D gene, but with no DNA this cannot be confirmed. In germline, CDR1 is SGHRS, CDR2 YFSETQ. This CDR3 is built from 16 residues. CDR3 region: CASSRIARGLYNEQFF.

The CDR3 sequence: CASFRPNNEKLFF. The genes are TRBV12-3 or TRBV12-4 and TRBJ1-4. The CDR3 has 13 amino acids.

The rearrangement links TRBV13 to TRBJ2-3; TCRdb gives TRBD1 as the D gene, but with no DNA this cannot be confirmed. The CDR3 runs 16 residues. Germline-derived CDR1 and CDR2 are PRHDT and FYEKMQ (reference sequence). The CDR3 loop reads CASSSSRGAWADTQYF.

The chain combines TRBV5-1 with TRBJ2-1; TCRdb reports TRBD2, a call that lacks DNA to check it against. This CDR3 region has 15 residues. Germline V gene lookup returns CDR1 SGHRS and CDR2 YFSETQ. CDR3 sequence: CASSEGLAEDNEQFF.

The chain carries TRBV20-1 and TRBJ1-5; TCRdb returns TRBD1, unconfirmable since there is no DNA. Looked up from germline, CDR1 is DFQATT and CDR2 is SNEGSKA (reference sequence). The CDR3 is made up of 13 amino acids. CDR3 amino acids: CSATGQGAQPQHF.

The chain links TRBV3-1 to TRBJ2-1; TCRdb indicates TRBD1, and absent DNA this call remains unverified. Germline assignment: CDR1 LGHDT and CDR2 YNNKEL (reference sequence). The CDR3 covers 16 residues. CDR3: CASSPTRDRGYNEQFF.

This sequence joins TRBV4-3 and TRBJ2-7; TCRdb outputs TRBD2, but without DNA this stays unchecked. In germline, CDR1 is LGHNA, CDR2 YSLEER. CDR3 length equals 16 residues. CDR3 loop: CASSQETNFHSYEQYF.

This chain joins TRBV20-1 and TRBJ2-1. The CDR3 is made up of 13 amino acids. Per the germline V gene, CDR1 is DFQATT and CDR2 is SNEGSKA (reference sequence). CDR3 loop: CSARDASYNEQFF.